This T cell receptor beta chain was recorded in a study of blood T cell repertoires in COVID-19. Repertoires were generated with immunoSEQ multiplex PCR, while TCRdb's copy carries only in-frame clones and drops some. Counted here are about 40,000 clones, 75% to 95% occurring once; the ten biggest clones make up around 5.4%. The CDR3 is 13 residues long. In germline, CDR1 is MDHEN, CDR2 SYDVKM. The ends were cut back, 5 bases at V and 8 bases at J, with 15 bases in the middle. V usage is TRBV28 and J usage is TRBJ1-2; possible D gene TRBD1, 6 bases. The specimen sequenced was peripheral blood. The sequence was obtained from a woman older than 75 with acute or convalescent COVID-19. This CDR3 reads CASSPQGIHGYTF. CDR3 nucleotides: TGTGCCAGCAGTCCGCAGGGGATTCACGGCTACACCTTC.